The 2 T cell receptor beta chains in this list originate from one sample, sequenced in a study of shared clonotypes between healthy human individuals. The assay was immunoSEQ multiplex PCR, and TCRdb's table has in-frame clones only and misses some. This repertoire shows 450,000 to 600,000 clones, 79% found once; its top ten account for 13%. Input material: PBMCs. These TCRs come from a woman aged 40-49 years in good health. Some clones in this sample may be carry-over from other donors' samples.

The chain employs TRBV7-9 and TRBJ2-5, with TRBD2 matching 9 bases. Germline V gene sequence: CDR1 SEHNR, CDR2 FQNEAQ (reference sequence). V shed 3 bases, J shed 11 bases, and the junction held 13 bases outside the gene matches. This CDR3 has 15 amino acids. CDR3 DNA sequence: TGTGCCAGCAGCTTGTTCGATACCCTAGCGGGATCTCAGTACTTC. It yields the protein CASSLFDTLAGSQYF.

The J gene is TRBJ1-6, the V gene TRBV28; D call uncertain. V lost 3 bases to trimming and J lost 7 bases, with 16 bases between them. CDR1 and CDR2 (germline): MDHEN, SYDVKM. CDR3 length equals 16 residues. Written as DNA, the CDR3 is TGTGCCAGCAGTTTCCCCCGGGGAATGGGGAATTCACCCCTCCACTTT. Its translation is CASSFPRGMGNSPLHF.